This T cell receptor beta chain was recovered during a study of blood T cell repertoires in COVID-19. Study details: Whether acute or convalescent, the COVID-19 samples came from the United States, Italy and Spain. PBMCs, B-cell-depleted T cells, or T cells provided the cDNA or gDNA that made up the material.

Donors in Cohort 3 counted as recovered after two negative PCRs, clearance, or symptom resolution. Sequencing used immunoSEQ multiplex PCR; TCRdb keeps in-frame clones, though not all of them. The sample yields 150,000 or so clones, almost 85% seen once. In germline, CDR1 is SGHRS, CDR2 YFSETQ. The CDR3 is 14 residues long. Trimming took off 4 bases at V and 6 bases at J, with 13 bases between the two ends. This sequence joins TRBV5-1 and TRBJ2-2; a weak D match, TRBD1 (5 bases). The TCR comes from a man over 45 who had recovered from COVID-19. What was sequenced was PBMCs or T cells enriched from blood (not recorded which). The CDR3 here is CASSQGPDAGELFF. As DNA, the CDR3 is TGCGCCAGCAGCCAGGGCCCAGACGCCGGGGAGCTGTTTTTT.